Each of the 3 T cell receptor beta chains below was sequenced from the same sample in a study of cytomegalovirus exposure and HLA in healthy donors. Some clones are missing from TCRdb's copy, which holds only in-frame ones; the method was immunoSEQ multiplex PCR. This sample carries 85,000 to 90,000 clones, 96% of them seen once, and the ten largest clones take 0.78%. Sequencing was done on a sample of PBMCs. Every receptor here comes from a man in his late teens or twenties in good health and CMV-seronegative.

The chain joins TRBV5-6 to TRBJ1-5; possible D gene TRBD1, 5 bases. CDR1 is SGHDT and CDR2 is YYEEEE in the germline V gene. The CDR3 contains 14 residues. Trimming removed 4 bases from V and 5 bases from J, with 13 bases in between. This CDR3 reads CASSHKGDYQPQHF. CDR3 coding DNA: TGTGCCAGCAGCCACAAAGGGGACTATCAGCCCCAGCATTTT.

V usage is TRBV7-8 and J usage is TRBJ1-5; D is possibly TRBD1 (5 bases). Trimming cost V 5 bases and J 5 bases, with 13 bases left between them. Per the germline V gene, CDR1 is SGHVS and CDR2 is FQNEAQ. CDR3 size: 14 residues. CDR3 nucleotides: TGTGCCAGCAGCCCGGGACTGATTGATCAGCCCCAGCATTTT. Protein: CASSPGLIDQPQHF.

J is TRBJ2-6 and V is TRBV25-1, with a weak D call TRBD1 (6 bases). This CDR3 has 16 amino acids. Germline values: CDR1 MGHDK, CDR2 SYGVNS. With 2 bases removed from V and 4 bases from J, the gap between germline ends came to 12 bases. For the CDR3, the DNA is TGTGCCAGCAGTGAACGGGGCCAGGGGGGGGCCAACGTCCTGACTTTC. Encoded protein: CASSERGQGGANVLTF. Combining the CDR3 with reference TRBV25-1 and TRBJ2-6 gives the whole variable domain EADIYQTPRYLVIGTGKKITLECSQTMGHDKMYWYQQDPGMELHLIHYSYGVNSTEKGDLSSESTVSRIRTEHFPLTLESARPSHTSQYLCASSERGQGGANVLTFGAGSRLTVL.